These 18 T cell receptor beta chains originate from one sample sequenced in a study of Ad26.COV2.S vaccination and SARS-CoV-2 variants (dated by TCRdb to 2020 to 2023). In light of the paper, this sample's treatment or condition label describes: about 20 received Ad26.COV2.S at low or high dose, single or two shots; about five received placebo; per-sample allocation not given. For vaccine and placebo recipients, repertoires were sequenced using samples collected on day 63 after the first injection. To prepare the library, the immunoSEQ multiplex PCR assay was applied. Held by TCRdb, this immuneACCESS table contains in-frame sequences only and omits some clones. Under half of the omission traces to an unresolved V gene where checked; the cause of the rest is unknown. The sample table shows under 300,000 clones, and 70% to 90% are seen once. The ten largest account for 2.9% of the sample. The sequenced sample was peripheral blood, obtained in a trial of Ad26.COV2.S vaccine versus placebo. These receptors were obtained from a person between 18 and 65 years old who received the Ad26.COV2.S COVID-19 vaccine or a placebo.

V and J are TRBV14 and TRBJ2-3; D remains unclear. The CDR3 has 16 residues. Germline CDR1 SGHDN, CDR2 FVKESK. The ends were cut back, 0 bases at V and 4 bases at J, with 14 bases in the middle. This CDR3 is CASSQDTASAADTQYF. The CDR3, as DNA: TGTGCCAGCAGCCAAGATACGGCCTCGGCGGCAGATACGCAGTATTTT.

The CDR3 DNA sequence: TGCGCCAGCAGCCGGGGGGTAAACACCATATATTTT. This sequence encodes CASSRGVNTIYF. The chain has TRBV4-1 and TRBJ1-3, with D perhaps matching TRBD1 (5 bases). CDR1 and CDR2 from the germline V gene are MGHRA and YSYEKL. This CDR3 is 12 amino acids long. V shed 4 bases and J shed 6 bases, with 7 bases lying between them.

The V and J genes are TRBV6-5 and TRBJ2-5; a possible D gene is TRBD1 (6 bases). The CDR3 is 14 amino acids. Per the germline V gene, CDR1 is MNHEY and CDR2 is SVGAGI. V was shortened by 7 bases and J by 3 bases, with 15 bases between the two germline ends. The CDR3 nucleotides read TGTGCCAGCAAGAGGGACATTCTGAAAGAGACCCAGTACTTC. It translates to CASKRDILKETQYF.

The chain uses TRBV29-1 and TRBJ1-1; 9 bases line up with TRBD1. Germline CDR1 is SQVTM and CDR2 is ANQGSEA. CDR3 size: 13 residues. The ends lost 5 bases at V and 5 bases at J; junction bases unmatched: 6. This CDR3 is CSVQQGAHTEAFF. The CDR3 DNA follows: TGCAGCGTTCAACAGGGGGCGCATACTGAAGCTTTCTTT.

The chain is built from TRBV19 and TRBJ2-2; D perhaps matches TRBD2 (5 bases). This CDR3 is built from 15 residues. Germline assignment: CDR1 LNHDA and CDR2 SQIVND (reference sequence). V lost 4 bases to trimming and J lost 5 bases, with 14 bases between them. The CDR3 coding sequence is TGTGCCAGTAGTAACCCGGGAAGAAAAACCGGGGAGCTGTTTTTT. Residues: CASSNPGRKTGELFF. Supplemented by reference TRBV19 and TRBJ2-2, the full variable domain reads DGGITQSPKYLFRKEGQNVTLSCEQNLNHDAMYWYRQDPGQGLRLIYYSQIVNDFQKGDIAEGYSVSREKKESFPLTVTSAQKNPTAFYLCASSNPGRKTGELFFGEGSRLTVL.

The chain links TRBV7-2 to TRBJ1-5; D remains ambiguous. This CDR3 contains 14 residues. Germline CDR1 is SGHTA and CDR2 is FQGNSA. V lost 1 base to trimming and J lost 6 bases, with 10 bases between them. The CDR3 protein is CASSLGAESQPQHF. As DNA, the CDR3 is TGTGCCAGCAGCTTAGGGGCAGAGTCTCAGCCCCAGCATTTT.

The chain combines TRBV6-5 with TRBJ2-7; D ambiguous. Looked up from germline, CDR1 is MNHEY and CDR2 is SVGAGI. V was cut by 6 bases and J by 1 base, with 13 bases left in between. This CDR3 is built from 14 residues. CDR3 nucleotides: TGTGCCAGCAGCTTCGACATTACGTCCTACGAGCAGTACTTC. This sequence encodes CASSFDITSYEQYF.

The J gene is TRBJ2-1, the V gene TRBV11-2, with 14 bases that match TRBD2. V lost 6 bases, J lost 9 bases, and 7 bases stayed unmatched. CDR3 length equals 15 residues. CDR1 and CDR2 from the germline V gene are SGHAT and FQNNGV. The CDR3 loop reads CASRAGLAGEGEQFF. In DNA, the CDR3 is TGTGCCAGCAGAGCGGGACTAGCGGGAGAAGGTGAGCAGTTCTTC.

This chain links TRBV5-4 with TRBJ1-4, with D hard to call. The CDR3 is 14 amino acids. The germline V and J ends were trimmed by 1 base and 4 bases, with 8 bases remaining between them. Looked up from germline, CDR1 is SGHNT and CDR2 is YYREEE (reference sequence). Here the CDR3 reads CASSLSQSNEKLFF. In nucleotides, the CDR3 is TGTGCCAGCAGCTTGTCACAGAGTAATGAAAAACTGTTTTTT.

The chain carries TRBV30 and TRBJ2-3; TRBD2 matches at 10 bases. This CDR3 is built from 17 residues. With 4 bases clipped from V and 1 base from J, the junction kept 11 bases outside the gene matches. Germline values: CDR1 GTSNPN, CDR2 SVGIG (reference sequence). DNA for the CDR3: TGTGCCTGGACGGTCCCCCTAGCGGGGGCGGGCACAGATACGCAGTATTTT. Protein: CAWTVPLAGAGTDTQYF.

This clone showed up just once. The rearrangement uses TRBV7-8 and TRBJ2-3; 8 nucleotides agree with TRBD2. The CDR3 runs to 16 residues. Germline assignment: CDR1 SGHVS and CDR2 FQNEAQ. V shed 2 bases, J shed 4 bases, and the junction held 8 bases outside the gene matches. The CDR3 region has the DNA TGTGCCAGCAGCTTATATGGGAGCGGGGGCCCAGATACGCAGTATTTT. This sequence encodes CASSLYGSGGPDTQYF. Supplemented by reference TRBV7-8 and TRBJ2-3, the full variable domain reads GAGVSQSPRYKVAKRGQDVALRCDPISGHVSLFWYQQALGQGPEFLTYFQNEAQLDKSGLPSDRFFAERPEGSVSTLKIQRTQQEDSAVYLCASSLYGSGGPDTQYFGPGTRLTVL.

The chain links TRBV6-4 to TRBJ2-7; 12 nucleotides match TRBD1. CDR1 and CDR2 from the germline V gene are MRHNA and SNTAGT. V was clipped by 5 bases and J by 4 bases; unmatched bases: 3. The CDR3 loop spans 14 amino acids. The CDR3 coding sequence is TGTGCCAGCAGTTTGGGACAGGGGGCGTACGAGCAGTACTTC. It is translated as CASSLGQGAYEQYF.

This clone was seen ten or more times. The chain has TRBV5-6 and TRBJ1-1; a possible D gene is TRBD1 (5 bases). The CDR3 is 15 amino acids. Germline-derived CDR1 and CDR2 are SGHDT and YYEEEE. V was cut by 0 bases and J by 1 base, with 10 bases left in between. The CDR3 DNA follows: TGTGCCAGCAGCTTGGAGGGTACAGGGAACACTGAAGCTTTCTTT. Its translation is CASSLEGTGNTEAFF.

CDR3 amino acids: CASSQELGNLNTEAFF. The CDR3 DNA reads TGCGCCAGCAGCCAAGAATTAGGGAACCTGAACACTGAAGCTTTCTTT. The rearrangement links TRBV4-1 to TRBJ1-1; D remains ambiguous. The V end was cut by 0 bases, the J end by 0 bases, with 11 bases between. Germline V gives CDR1 MGHRA, CDR2 YSYEKL. This CDR3 has 16 amino acids.

CDR3: CASSQEFPAAFYGYTF. In nucleotides, the CDR3 is TGCGCCAGCAGCCAAGAATTTCCGGCAGCATTCTATGGCTACACCTTC. This sequence joins TRBV4-1 and TRBJ1-2; no definite D call. Per the germline V gene, CDR1 is MGHRA and CDR2 is YSYEKL. The CDR3 runs 16 residues. The V and J ends lost 0 bases and 4 bases respectively, with 15 bases between them.

This chain links TRBV5-1 with TRBJ2-1, with 8 bases matching TRBD2. The germline gives CDR1 SGHRS, CDR2 YFSETQ. After removal of 2 bases from V and 5 bases from J, the junction contained 9 bases not matched to a gene. The CDR3 runs to 16 residues. CDR3 region: CASSFAGGPRDNEQFF. CDR3 coding DNA: TGCGCCAGCAGCTTCGCGGGAGGCCCCCGGGACAATGAGCAGTTCTTC.

The V call is TRBV6-5, the J call TRBJ2-7, with 9 bases matching TRBD1. In germline, CDR1 is MNHEY, CDR2 SVGAGI. The CDR3 sequence is 14 residues long. The J segment lost 6 bases and the V segment lost 6 bases, leaving 9 bases of the junction unmatched. The CDR3 coding sequence is TGTGCCAGCAGGGCTTTTGAGACAGGGGGCGAGCAGTACGTC. Its translation is CASRAFETGGEQYV.

J is TRBJ2-1 and V is TRBV7-2; 11 nucleotides match TRBD2. V lost 4 bases and J lost 6; bases outside the gene matches: 5. Germline V lookup: CDR1 SGHTA, CDR2 FQGNSA. The CDR3 contains 15 residues. The CDR3 DNA reads as TGTGCCAGCAGCTCGACTAGCGGGGCCTCCAATGAGCAGTTCTTC. It codes for CASSSTSGASNEQFF.